Sequencing of this T cell receptor (beta chain) was carried out in a study of regulatory T cells in long-lasting Graves disease. iRepertoire HTBI primers and Arm-PCR of CDR3 regions built TCR beta libraries. MiXCR, run by TCRdb on the multiplex PCR reads, gives a single entry per CDR3 protein. The table includes approximately 470,000 distinct CDR3 sequences, around 20% detected once. Time point here: persistent/refractory GD, antithyroid drugs over 5 years with positive TRAb. The TCR library was prepared using RNA isolated from PBMCs. This clonotype was observed a few times. The CDR3 is 16 amino acids. Germline CDR1 reads SGHVS; CDR2 reads FNYEAQ. Trimming removed 5 bases from V and 0 bases from J; junction bases left unmatched: 8.

The source of this sequence is a female donor with Graves disease. The chain recombines TRBV7-6 with TRBJ2-7; TRBD1 agrees at 9 bases. The sample here was peripheral blood mononuclear cells (PBMCs), taken when the disease was refractory, from a patient treated with antithyroid drugs. For the CDR3, the DNA is TGTGCCAGCAGCCCGAGGTCGGGACAGGGCTCCTACGAGCAGTACTTC. Translation gives CASSPRSGQGSYEQYF.